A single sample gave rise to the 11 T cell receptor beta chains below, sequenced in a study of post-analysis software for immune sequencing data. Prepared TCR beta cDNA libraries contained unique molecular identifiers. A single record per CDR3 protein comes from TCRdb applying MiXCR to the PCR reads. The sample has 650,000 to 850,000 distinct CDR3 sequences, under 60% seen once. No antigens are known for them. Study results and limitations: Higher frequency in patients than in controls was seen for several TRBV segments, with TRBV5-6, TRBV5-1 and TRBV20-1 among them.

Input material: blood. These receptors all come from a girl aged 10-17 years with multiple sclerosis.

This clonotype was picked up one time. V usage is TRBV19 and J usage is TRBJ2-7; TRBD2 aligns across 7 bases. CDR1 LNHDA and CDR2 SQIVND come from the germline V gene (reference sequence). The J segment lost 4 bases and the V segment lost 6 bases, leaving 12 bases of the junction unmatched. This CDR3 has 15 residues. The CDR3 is CASRPQGGSLYEQYF. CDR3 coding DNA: TGTGCCAGTAGACCCCAGGGCGGGAGCTTATACGAGCAGTACTTC.

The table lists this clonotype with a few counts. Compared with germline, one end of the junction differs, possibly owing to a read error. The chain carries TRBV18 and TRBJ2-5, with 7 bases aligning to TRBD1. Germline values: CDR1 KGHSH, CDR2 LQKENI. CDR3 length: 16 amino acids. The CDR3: CASSPPLGQYQGTQYF. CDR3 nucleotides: TGTGCCAGCTCACCACCGTTGGGACAGTACCAAGGGACCCAGTACTTC.

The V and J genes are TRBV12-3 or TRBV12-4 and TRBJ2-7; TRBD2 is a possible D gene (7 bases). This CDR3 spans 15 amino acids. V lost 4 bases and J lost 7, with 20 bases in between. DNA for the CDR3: TGTGCCAGCAGTTACCGGGGGGCGTATTTCGAGGAGCAGTACTTC. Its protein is CASSYRGAYFEEQYF.

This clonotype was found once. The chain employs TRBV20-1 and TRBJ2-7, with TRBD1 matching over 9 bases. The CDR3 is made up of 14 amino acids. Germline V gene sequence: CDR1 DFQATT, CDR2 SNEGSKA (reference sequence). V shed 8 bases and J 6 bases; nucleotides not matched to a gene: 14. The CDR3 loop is CSTNRPGTGTEQYF. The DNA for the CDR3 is TGCAGTACTAACCGTCCCGGGACAGGGACCGAGCAGTACTTC.

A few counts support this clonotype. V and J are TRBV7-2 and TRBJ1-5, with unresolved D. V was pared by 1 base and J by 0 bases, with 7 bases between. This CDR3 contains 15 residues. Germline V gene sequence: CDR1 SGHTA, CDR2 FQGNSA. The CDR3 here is CASSLGQISNQPQHF. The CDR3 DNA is TGTGCCAGCAGCTTAGGGCAGATTAGCAATCAGCCCCAGCATTTT. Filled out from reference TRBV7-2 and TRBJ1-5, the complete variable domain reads GAGVSQSPSNKVTEKGKDVELRCDPISGHTALYWYRQSLGQGLEFLIYFQGNSAPDKSGLPSDRFSAERTGGSVSTLTIQRTQQEDSAVYLCASSLGQISNQPQHFGDGTRLSIL.

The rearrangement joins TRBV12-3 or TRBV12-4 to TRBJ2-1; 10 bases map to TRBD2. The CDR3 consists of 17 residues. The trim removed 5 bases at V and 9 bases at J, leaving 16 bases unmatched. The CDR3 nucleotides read TGTGCCAGCAGTCCCCGCCGGCGGCTAGCGGGAGAAACTGAGCAGTTCTTC. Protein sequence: CASSPRRRLAGETEQFF.

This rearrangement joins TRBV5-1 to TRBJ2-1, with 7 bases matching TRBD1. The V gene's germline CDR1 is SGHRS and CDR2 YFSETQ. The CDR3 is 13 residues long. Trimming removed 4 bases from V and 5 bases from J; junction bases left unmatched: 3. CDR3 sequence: CASSVDRNNEQFF. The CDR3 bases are TGCGCCAGCAGCGTGGACAGGAACAATGAGCAGTTCTTC. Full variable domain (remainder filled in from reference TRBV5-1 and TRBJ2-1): KAGVTQTPRYLIKTRGQQVTLSCSPISGHRSVSWYQQTPGQGLQFLFEYFSETQRNKGNFPGRFSGRQFSNSRSEMNVSTLELGDSALYLCASSVDRNNEQFFGPGTRLTVL.

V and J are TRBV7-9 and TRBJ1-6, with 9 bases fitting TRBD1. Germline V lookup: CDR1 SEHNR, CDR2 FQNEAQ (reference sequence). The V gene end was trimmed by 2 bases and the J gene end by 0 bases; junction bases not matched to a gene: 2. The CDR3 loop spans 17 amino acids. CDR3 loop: CASSLRTGDSYNSPLHF. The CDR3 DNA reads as TGTGCCAGCAGCTTACGGACAGGGGACTCCTATAATTCACCCCTCCACTTT.

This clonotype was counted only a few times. In DNA form, the CDR3 reads TGTGCGATACAGGGGGAGTCTTACGAGCAGTACTTC. Its translation: CAIQGESYEQYF. The rearrangement uses TRBV7-9 and TRBJ2-7; TRBD1 matches 8 bases. Germline lookup yields CDR1 SEHNR and CDR2 FQNEAQ (reference sequence). The CDR3 is 12 residues long.

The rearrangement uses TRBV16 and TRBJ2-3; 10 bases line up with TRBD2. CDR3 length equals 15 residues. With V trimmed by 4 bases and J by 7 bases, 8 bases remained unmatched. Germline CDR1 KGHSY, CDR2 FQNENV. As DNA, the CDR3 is TGTGCCAGCAGCCGAATAGCGGGAGGTCGAAATACGCAGTATTTT. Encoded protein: CASSRIAGGRNTQYF. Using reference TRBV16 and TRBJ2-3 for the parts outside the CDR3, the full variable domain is GEEVAQTPKHLVRGEGQKAKLYCAPIKGHSYVFWYQQVLKNEFKFLISFQNENVFDETGMPKERFSAKCLPNSPCSLEIQATKLEDSAVYFCASSRIAGGRNTQYFGPGTRLTVL.

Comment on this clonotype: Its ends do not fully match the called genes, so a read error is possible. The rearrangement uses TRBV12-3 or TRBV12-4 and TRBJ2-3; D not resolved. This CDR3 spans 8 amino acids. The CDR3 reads CASSSMHF. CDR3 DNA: TGTGCCAGCAGCTCCATGCATTTT.